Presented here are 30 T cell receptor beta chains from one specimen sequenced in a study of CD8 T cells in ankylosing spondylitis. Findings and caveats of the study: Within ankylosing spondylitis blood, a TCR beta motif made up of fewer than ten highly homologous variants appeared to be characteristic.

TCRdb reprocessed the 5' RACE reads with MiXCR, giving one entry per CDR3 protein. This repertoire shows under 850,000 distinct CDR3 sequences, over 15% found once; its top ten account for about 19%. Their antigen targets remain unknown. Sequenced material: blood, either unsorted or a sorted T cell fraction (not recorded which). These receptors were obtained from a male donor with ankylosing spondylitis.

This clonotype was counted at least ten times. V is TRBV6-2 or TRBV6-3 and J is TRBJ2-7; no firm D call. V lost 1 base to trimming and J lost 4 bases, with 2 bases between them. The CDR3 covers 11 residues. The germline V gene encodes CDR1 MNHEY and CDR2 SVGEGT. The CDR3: CASSYLYEQYF. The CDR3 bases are TGTGCCAGCAGTTACTTGTACGAGCAGTACTTC.

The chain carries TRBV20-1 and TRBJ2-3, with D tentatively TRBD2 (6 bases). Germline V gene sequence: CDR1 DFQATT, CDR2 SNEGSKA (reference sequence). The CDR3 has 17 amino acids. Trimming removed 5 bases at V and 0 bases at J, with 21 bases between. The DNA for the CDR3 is TGCAGTGCTTCCCGTCAAGGGGAGGACTCTAGCACAGATACGCAGTATTTT. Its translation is CSASRQGEDSSTDTQYF.

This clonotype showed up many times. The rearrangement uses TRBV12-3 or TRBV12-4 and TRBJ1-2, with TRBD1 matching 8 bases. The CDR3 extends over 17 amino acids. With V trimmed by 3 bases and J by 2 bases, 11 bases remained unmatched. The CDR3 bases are TGTGCCAGCAGTTTTCCTCAGGGGGCGCCGAGAAACTATGGCTACACCTTC. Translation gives CASSFPQGAPRNYGYTF.

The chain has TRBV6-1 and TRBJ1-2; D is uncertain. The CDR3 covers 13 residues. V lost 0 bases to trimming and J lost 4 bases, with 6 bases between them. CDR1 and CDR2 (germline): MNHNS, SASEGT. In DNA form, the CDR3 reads TGTGCCAGCAGTGAAGCCGAGGTCTATGGCTACACCTTC. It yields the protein CASSEAEVYGYTF.

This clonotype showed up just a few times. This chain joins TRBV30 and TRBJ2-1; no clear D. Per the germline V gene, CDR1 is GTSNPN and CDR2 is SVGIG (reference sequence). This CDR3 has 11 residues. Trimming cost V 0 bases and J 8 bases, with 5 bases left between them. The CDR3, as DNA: TGTGCCTGGAGTGTAAGTGATGAGCAGTTCTTC. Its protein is CAWSVSDEQFF.

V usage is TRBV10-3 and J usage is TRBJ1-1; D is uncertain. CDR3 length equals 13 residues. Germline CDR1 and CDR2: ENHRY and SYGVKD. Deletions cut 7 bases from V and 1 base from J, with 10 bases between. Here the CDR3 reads CAITLDGNTEAFF. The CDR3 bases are TGTGCCATCACTTTAGACGGGAACACTGAAGCTTTCTTT.

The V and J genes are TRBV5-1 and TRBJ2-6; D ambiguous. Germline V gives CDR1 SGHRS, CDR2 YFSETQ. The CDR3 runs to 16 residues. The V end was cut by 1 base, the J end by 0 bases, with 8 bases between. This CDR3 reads CASSLTVLSGANVLTF. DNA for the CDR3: TGCGCCAGCAGCTTGACTGTTCTCTCTGGGGCCAACGTCCTGACTTTC.

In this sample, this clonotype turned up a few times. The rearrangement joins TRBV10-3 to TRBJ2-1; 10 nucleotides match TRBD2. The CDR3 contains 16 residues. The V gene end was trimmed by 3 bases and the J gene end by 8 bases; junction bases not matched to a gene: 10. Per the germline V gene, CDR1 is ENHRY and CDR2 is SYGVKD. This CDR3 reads CAISEGGSGGADEQFF. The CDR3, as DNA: TGTGCCATCAGTGAAGGGGGGAGCGGGGGGGCTGATGAGCAGTTCTTC.

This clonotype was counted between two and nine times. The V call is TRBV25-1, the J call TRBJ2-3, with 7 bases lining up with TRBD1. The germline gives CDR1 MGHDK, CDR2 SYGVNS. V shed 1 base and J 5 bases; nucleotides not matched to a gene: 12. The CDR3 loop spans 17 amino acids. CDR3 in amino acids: CASSEFPRQGVQDTQYF. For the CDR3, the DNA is TGTGCCAGCAGTGAATTTCCCCGTCAGGGGGTTCAAGATACGCAGTATTTT.

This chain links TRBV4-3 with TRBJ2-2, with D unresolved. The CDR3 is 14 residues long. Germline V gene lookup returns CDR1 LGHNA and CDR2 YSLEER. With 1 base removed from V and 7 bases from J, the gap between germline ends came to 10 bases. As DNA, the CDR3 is TGCGCCAGCAGCCAAGCGGTTGGAAACGGGGAGCTGTTTTTT. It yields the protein CASSQAVGNGELFF.

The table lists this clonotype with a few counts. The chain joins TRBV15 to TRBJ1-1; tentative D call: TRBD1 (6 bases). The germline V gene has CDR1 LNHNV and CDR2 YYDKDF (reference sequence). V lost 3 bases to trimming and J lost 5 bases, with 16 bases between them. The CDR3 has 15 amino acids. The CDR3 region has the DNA TGTGCCACCAGCAGCCCGGGGGGGGCGCAGACTGAAGCTTTCTTT. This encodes CATSSPGGAQTEAFF. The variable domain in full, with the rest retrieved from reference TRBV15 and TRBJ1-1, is DAMVIQNPRYQVTQFGKPVTLSCSQTLNHNVMYWYQQKSSQAPKLLFHYYDKDFNNEADTPDNFQSRRPNTSFCFLDIRSPGLGDTAMYLCATSSPGGAQTEAFFGQGTRLTVV.

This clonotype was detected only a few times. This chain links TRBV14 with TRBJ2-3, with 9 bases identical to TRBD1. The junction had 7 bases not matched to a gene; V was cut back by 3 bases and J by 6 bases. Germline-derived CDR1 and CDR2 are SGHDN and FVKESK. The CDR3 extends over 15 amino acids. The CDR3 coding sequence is TGTGCCAGCAGCCAGGGACAGGGCCCGAGCGATACGCAGTATTTT. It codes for CASSQGQGPSDTQYF. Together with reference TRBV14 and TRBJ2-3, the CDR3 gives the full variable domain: EAGVTQFPSHSVIEKGQTVTLRCDPISGHDNLYWYRRVMGKEIKFLLHFVKESKQDESGMPNNRFLAERTGGTYSTLKVQPAELEDSGVYFCASSQGQGPSDTQYFGPGTRLTVL.

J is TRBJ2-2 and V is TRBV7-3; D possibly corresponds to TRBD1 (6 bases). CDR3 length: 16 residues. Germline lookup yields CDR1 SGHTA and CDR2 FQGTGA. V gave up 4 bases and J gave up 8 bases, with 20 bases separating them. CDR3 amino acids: CASSSNPLQGRGELFF. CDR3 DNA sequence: TGTGCCAGCAGCTCAAACCCCCTACAGGGAAGAGGGGAGCTGTTTTTT.

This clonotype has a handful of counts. CDR3 sequence: CSAVRLTSVDTEAFF. The CDR3 DNA follows: TGCAGTGCTGTCAGGCTTACCTCGGTGGACACTGAAGCTTTCTTT. The J gene is TRBJ1-1, the V gene TRBV20-1; D ambiguous. The V end lost 5 bases, the J end lost 3 bases, and 19 bases lay between the germline ends. Germline loops: CDR1 DFQATT, CDR2 SNEGSKA (reference sequence). This CDR3 is built from 15 residues.

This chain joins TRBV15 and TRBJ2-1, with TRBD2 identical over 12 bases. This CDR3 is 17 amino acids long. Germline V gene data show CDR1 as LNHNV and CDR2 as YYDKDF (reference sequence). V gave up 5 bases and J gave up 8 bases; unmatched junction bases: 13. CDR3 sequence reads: CATSEVRTSGNLDEQFF. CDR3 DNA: TGTGCCACCAGCGAAGTTAGGACTAGCGGGAATCTGGATGAGCAGTTCTTC. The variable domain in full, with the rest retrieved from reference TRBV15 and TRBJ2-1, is DAMVIQNPRYQVTQFGKPVTLSCSQTLNHNVMYWYQQKSSQAPKLLFHYYDKDFNNEADTPDNFQSRRPNTSFCFLDIRSPGLGDTAMYLCATSEVRTSGNLDEQFFGPGTRLTVL.

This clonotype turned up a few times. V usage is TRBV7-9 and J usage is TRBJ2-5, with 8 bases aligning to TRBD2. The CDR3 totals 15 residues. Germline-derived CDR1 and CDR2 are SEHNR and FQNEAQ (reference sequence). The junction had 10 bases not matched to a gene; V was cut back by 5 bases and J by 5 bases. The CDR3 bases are TGTGCCAGCAGCCCTTTTAGCGGGAAAGCGGAGACCCAGTACTTC. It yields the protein CASSPFSGKAETQYF.

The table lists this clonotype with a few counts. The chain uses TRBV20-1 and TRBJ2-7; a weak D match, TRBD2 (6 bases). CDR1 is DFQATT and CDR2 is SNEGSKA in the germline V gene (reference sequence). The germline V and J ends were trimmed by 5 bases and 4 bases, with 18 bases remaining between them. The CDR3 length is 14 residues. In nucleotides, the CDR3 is TGCAGTGCTTACCCGGGACTTGCACAATACGAGCAGTACTTC. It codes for CSAYPGLAQYEQYF.

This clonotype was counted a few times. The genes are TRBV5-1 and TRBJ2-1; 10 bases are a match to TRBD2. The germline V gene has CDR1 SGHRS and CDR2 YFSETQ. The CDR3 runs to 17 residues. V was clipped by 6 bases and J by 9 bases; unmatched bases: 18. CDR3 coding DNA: TGCGCCAGCACCCCCCTGAGCAGCGGGGGGGCGGGCGTTGAGCAGTTCTTC. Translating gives CASTPLSSGGAGVEQFF.

CDR3 loop: CASSFRGASFTEAFF. CDR3 nucleotides: TGCGCCAGCAGTTTTCGGGGGGCGAGTTTCACTGAAGCTTTCTTT. The chain carries TRBV5-1 and TRBJ1-1; D may be TRBD1 (6 bases). Trimming pared 5 bases from V and 4 bases from J, leaving 18 bases between. This CDR3 has 15 amino acids. Germline CDR1 and CDR2: SGHRS and YFSETQ.

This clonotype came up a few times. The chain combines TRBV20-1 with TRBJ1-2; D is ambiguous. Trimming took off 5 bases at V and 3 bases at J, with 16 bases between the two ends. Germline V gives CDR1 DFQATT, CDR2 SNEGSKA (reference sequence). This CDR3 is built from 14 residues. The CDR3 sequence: CSASRGERYYGYTF. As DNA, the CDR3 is TGCAGTGCTTCTCGCGGCGAGCGGTACTATGGCTACACCTTC.

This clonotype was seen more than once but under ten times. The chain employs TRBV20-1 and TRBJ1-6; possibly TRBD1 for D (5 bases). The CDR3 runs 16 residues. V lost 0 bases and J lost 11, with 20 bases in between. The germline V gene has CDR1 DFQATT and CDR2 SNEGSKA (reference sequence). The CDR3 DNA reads TGCAGTGCTAGAGATCTCCGGGCAGGGAGTATTGCACCCCTCCACTTT. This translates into CSARDLRAGSIAPLHF.

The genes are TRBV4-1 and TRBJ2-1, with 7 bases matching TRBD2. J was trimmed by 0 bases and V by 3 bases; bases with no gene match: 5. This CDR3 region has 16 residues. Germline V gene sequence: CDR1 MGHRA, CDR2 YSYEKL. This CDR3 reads CASSQKRDSSYNEQFF. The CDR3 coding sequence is TGCGCCAGCAGCCAGAAGCGGGATTCCTCCTACAATGAGCAGTTCTTC.

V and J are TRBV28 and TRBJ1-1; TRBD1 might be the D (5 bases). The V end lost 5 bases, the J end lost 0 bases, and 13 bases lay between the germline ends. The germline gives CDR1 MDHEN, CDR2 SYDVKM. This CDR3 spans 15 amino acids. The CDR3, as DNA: TGTGCCAGCAGTCCAACCCTGACAGTGAACACTGAAGCTTTCTTT. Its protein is CASSPTLTVNTEAFF.

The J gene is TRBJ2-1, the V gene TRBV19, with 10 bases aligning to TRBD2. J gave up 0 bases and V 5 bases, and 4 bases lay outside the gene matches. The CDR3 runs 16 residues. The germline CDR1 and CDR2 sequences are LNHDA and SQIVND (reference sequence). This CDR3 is CASSRSGGFSYNEQFF. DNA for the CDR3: TGTGCCAGTAGTCGTAGCGGGGGGTTCTCCTACAATGAGCAGTTCTTC.

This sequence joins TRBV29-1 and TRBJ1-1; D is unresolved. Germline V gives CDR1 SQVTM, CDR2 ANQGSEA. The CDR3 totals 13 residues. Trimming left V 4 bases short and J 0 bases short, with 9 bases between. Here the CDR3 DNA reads TGCAGCGTTGGACGGTGGATGAACACTGAAGCTTTCTTT. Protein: CSVGRWMNTEAFF.

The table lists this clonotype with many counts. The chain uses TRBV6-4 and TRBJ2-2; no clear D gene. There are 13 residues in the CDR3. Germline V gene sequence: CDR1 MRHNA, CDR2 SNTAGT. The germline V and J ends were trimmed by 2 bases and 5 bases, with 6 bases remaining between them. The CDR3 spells CASSDRETGELFF. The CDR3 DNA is TGTGCCAGCAGTGACAGAGAAACCGGGGAGCTGTTTTTT.

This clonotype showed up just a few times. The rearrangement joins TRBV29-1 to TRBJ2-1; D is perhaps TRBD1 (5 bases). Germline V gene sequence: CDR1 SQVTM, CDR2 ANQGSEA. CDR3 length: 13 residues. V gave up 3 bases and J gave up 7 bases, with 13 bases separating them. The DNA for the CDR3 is TGCAGCGTTGATAAGCCAGGGCGGAATGAGCAGTTCTTC. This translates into CSVDKPGRNEQFF.

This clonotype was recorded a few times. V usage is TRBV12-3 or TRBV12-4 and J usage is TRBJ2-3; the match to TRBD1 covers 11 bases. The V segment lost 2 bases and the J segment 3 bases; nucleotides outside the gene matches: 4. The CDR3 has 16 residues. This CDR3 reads CASSLWRDRGTDTQYF. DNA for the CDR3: TGTGCCAGCAGTTTATGGAGGGACAGGGGGACAGATACGCAGTATTTT.

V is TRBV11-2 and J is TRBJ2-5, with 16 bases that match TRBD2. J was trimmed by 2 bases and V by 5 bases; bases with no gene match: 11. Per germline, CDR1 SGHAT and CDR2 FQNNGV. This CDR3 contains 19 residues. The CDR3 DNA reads TGTGCCAGCAGCATACACCCGGGACTAGCGGGGGGGCTTCAAGAGACCCAGTACTTC. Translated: CASSIHPGLAGGLQETQYF.

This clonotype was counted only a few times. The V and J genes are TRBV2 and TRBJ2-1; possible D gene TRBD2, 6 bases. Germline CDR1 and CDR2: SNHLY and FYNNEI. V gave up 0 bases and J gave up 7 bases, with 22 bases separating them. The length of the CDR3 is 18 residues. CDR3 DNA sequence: TGTGCCAGCAGTGAAGCCTCAGGGAGGTGGCTGAACAAAAATGAGCAGTTCTTC. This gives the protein CASSEASGRWLNKNEQFF.